This is a list of T cell receptor beta chains from one sample in a study of blood T cell repertoires in COVID-19. The repertoire was sequenced with immunoSEQ multiplex PCR; TCRdb's copy has only in-frame clones and lacks some. Seen here are 30,000 or so clones, 65% to 90% observed once, and the top ten hold about 8.6%. Sequencing was performed on peripheral blood. These TCRs come from a man older than 75 with active COVID-19. CDR3s include the opening cysteine and the closing phenylalanine or tryptophan. D genes are given only for firm matches. The size field is filled for only some rows; it gives once, few, many or a size class.

TRBV7-9,.,TRBD1,TRBJ1-2,TGTGCCAGCAGCGCCATCCCGGGGACAGGTTTTGGCTACACCTTC,CASSAIPGTGFGYTF
TRBV3-1/TRBV3-2,.,TRBD1,TRBJ1-1,TGTGCCAGCAGCCACGGACAGGGGCGACGGAACACTGAAGCTTTCTTT,CASSHGQGRRNTEAFF
TRBV19,.,TRBD1,TRBJ1-1,TGTGCCAGTAGTATGAACAGGGGGCAGGGTGAAGCTTTCTTT,CASSMNRGQGEAFF
TRBV12-3/TRBV12-4,.,TRBD1,TRBJ1-2,TGTGCCAGCAGCCACCGGGACAGGGGAGGCTACACCTTC,CASSHRDRGGYTF
TRBV18,.,.,TRBJ1-5,TGTGCCAGCTCCGCTATGAGGGCGGATCAGCCCCAGCATTTT,CASSAMRADQPQHF
TRBV6-2/TRBV6-3,.,TRBD1,TRBJ1-5,TGTGCCAGCAGCTGGACAGGGGCGGTTCAGCCCCAGCATTTT,CASSWTGAVQPQHF
TRBV19,.,.,TRBJ2-4,TGTGCCAGTAGTATCCAGGGGATCAAAAACATTCAGTACTTC,CASSIQGIKNIQYF
TRBV29-1,.,.,TRBJ2-5,TGCAGCGCTTTAATTCCGGGATCCCTCGGAGAGACCCAGTACTTC,CSALIPGSLGETQYF
TRBV2,.,.,TRBJ1-4,TGTGCCAGCAGTGTTCGAGGCACTAATGAAAAACTGTTTTTT,CASSVRGTNEKLFF
TRBV13,.,.,TRBJ2-7,TGTGCCAGCCGGTGGACGGGGATGACCTACGAGCAGTACTTC,CASRWTGMTYEQYF
TRBV5-1,.,.,TRBJ2-1,TGCGCCAGCAGCTATCGGACAGCAAACAATGAGCAGTTCTTC,CASSYRTANNEQFF
TRBV7-2,.,TRBD2,TRBJ2-3,TGTGCCAGCAGCTTAGCTAGCGGGGGGGGCACAGATACGCAGTATTTT,CASSLASGGGTDTQYF
TRBV6-5,.,.,TRBJ1-2,TGTGCCGGCAGCAGAGGCTATGGCTACACCTTC,CAGSRGYGYTF
TRBV2,.,TRBD1,TRBJ2-7,TGTGCCAGCAGTGAGGGACAGGGGGCAGACGAGCAGTACTTC,CASSEGQGADEQYF
TRBV7-3,.,TRBD2,TRBJ2-7,TGTGCCAGCAGCTTAGGTGGGGGGGCCTACGAGCAGTACTTC,CASSLGGGAYEQYF
TRBV24-1,.,TRBD1,TRBJ1-4,TGTGCCACCAGTGATTTGTTGGCAGGGGGTGAAAAACTGTTTTTT,CATSDLLAGGEKLFF
TRBV6-6,once,TRBD2,TRBJ2-4,TGTGCCAGCCTAGCGGGGGGTAAAAACATTCAGTACTTC,CASLAGGKNIQYF
TRBV4-3,once,TRBD1,TRBJ2-1,TGCGCCAGCAGCCAAGAAGGACAGGGCCTTTCCGAGCAGTTCTTC,CASSQEGQGLSEQFF
TRBV28,.,.,TRBJ1-5,TGTGCCAGCCGGGACGGGGGTCAGCCCCAGCATTTT,CASRDGGQPQHF
TRBV27,.,TRBD1,TRBJ1-5,TGTGCCAGCAGTTCCCGGGACAGGGGGAATCAGCCCCAGCATTTT,CASSSRDRGNQPQHF
TRBV3-1/TRBV3-2,.,.,TRBJ2-3,TGTGCCAGCAGCCCCTATTACGGAGATACGCAGTATTTT,CASSPYYGDTQYF
TRBV11-2,.,TRBD1,TRBJ1-2,TGTGCCAGCAGCTTAGTTAGGACAGGGGATGGCTACACCTTC,CASSLVRTGDGYTF
TRBV6-5,once,.,TRBJ1-3,TGTGCCAGCAGTCCAGTCCACTCTGGAAACACCATATATTTT,CASSPVHSGNTIYF
TRBV9,.,.,TRBJ2-2,TGTGCCAGCGGCCTCAGCGGGGGGGAGCTGTTTTTT,CASGLSGGELFF
TRBV9,.,.,TRBJ1-2,TGTGCCAGCAGCCCCGGTCCTGACGGGGGCTACACCTTC,CASSPGPDGGYTF